The subject of this entry is one TCR beta chain. Its antigen is unidentified. PBMC libraries mostly used approximately 0.5 ug of input genomic DNA, with six replicates per sample. Data came from immunoSEQ multiplex PCR; TCRdb stores just in-frame clones and leaves some out. Of fewer than 40,000 clones in the sample, around nine tenths were seen once. The source of the sample is a study of neoadjuvant anti-PD-1 for oral cavity cancer. Study-wide findings and caveats: TCR analyses covered only a few patients per response group.

V was shortened by 4 bases and J by 5 bases, with 19 bases between the two germline ends. This CDR3 has 16 amino acids. Germline loops: CDR1 SEHNR, CDR2 FQNEAQ (reference sequence). Patients had HPV-negative, locally advanced oral cavity squamous cell carcinoma. V and J are TRBV7-9 and TRBJ2-3; D is perhaps TRBD1 or TRBD2 (7 bases each). The receptor's source is a person aged 40 to 85 with oral cavity squamous cell carcinoma. Source: PBMCs, taken before nivolumab (anti-PD-1) treatment. CDR3 amino acids: CASSSREGAKEDTQYF. CDR3 nucleotide sequence: TGTGCCAGCAGCTCGAGGGAGGGGGCTAAGGAAGATACGCAGTATTTT.